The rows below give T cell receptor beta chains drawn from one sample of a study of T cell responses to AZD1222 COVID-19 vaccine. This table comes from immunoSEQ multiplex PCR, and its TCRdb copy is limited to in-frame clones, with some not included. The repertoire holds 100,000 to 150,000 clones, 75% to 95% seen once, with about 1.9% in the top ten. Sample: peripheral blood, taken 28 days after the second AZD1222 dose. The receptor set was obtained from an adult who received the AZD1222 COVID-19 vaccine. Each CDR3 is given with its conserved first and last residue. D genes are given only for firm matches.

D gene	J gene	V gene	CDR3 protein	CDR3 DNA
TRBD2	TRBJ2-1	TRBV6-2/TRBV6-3	CASSGGASGRANEQFF	TGTGCCAGCAGTGGCGGGGCTAGCGGGAGGGCGAATGAGCAGTTCTTC
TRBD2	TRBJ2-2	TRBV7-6	CASSLRGGRSTGELFF	TGTGCCAGCAGCTTGCGTGGCGGGAGGAGTACCGGGGAGCTGTTTTTT
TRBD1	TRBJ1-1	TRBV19	CASSSDRVTEAFF	TGTGCCAGTAGTAGCGACAGGGTGACTGAAGCTTTCTTT
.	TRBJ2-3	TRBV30	CAWKVGRGMDTQYF	TGTGCCTGGAAGGTTGGGCGCGGGATGGATACGCAGTATTTT
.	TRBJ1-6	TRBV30	CAWSYRNSPLHF	TGTGCCTGGAGTTATCGCAACTCACCCCTCCACTTT
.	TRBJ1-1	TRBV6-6	CASSPSRGNTEAFF	TGTGCCAGCAGCCCCTCCAGGGGGAACACTGAAGCTTTCTTT
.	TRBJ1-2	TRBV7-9	CASSLEGMGYGYTF	TGTGCCAGCAGCTTGGAGGGGATGGGGTATGGCTACACCTTC
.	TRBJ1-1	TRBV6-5	CASSYVGDTEAFF	TGTGCCAGCAGTTACGTAGGGGACACTGAAGCTTTCTTT
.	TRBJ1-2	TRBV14	CASSQDSQNYGYTF	TGTGCCAGCAGCCAAGATAGTCAGAACTATGGCTACACCTTC
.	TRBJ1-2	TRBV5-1	CASSPADVEGYTF	TGCGCCAGCAGCCCGGCAGACGTTGAGGGGTACACCTTC
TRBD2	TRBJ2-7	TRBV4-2	CASSQDGGGTAYEQYF	TGTGCCAGCAGCCAAGATGGCGGGGGGACCGCCTACGAGCAGTACTTC
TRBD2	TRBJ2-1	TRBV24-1	CATSDSLNLAGGFNEQFF	TGTGCCACCAGTGATTCCCTCAATTTAGCGGGAGGGTTCAATGAGCAGTTCTTC
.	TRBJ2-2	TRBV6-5	CASREGNTGELFF	TGTGCCAGCAGGGAGGGTAACACCGGGGAGCTGTTTTTT
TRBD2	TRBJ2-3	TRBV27	CASSLWGLAGGAPAGTQYF	TGTGCCAGCAGTTTATGGGGTTTGGCGGGAGGGGCTCCGGCCGGCACGCAGTATTTT
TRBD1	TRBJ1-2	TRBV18	CASSEQGGSYGYTF	TGTGCCAGCTCGGAGCAGGGGGGCAGCTATGGCTACACCTTC
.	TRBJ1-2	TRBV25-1	CASSEFFGANYGYTF	TGTGCCAGCAGTGAATTCTTCGGGGCAAACTATGGCTACACCTTC